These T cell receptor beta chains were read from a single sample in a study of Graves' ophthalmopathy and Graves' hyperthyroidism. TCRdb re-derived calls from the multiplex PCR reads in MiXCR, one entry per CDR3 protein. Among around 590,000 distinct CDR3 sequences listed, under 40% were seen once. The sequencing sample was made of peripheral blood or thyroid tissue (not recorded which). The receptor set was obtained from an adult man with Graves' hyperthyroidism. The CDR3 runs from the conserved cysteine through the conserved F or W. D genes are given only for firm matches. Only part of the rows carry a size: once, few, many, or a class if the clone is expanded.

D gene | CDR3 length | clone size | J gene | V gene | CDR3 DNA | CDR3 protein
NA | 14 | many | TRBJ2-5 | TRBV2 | TGTGCCAGCAGTTCTCTCCGTGGATTGGAGACCCAGTACTTC | CASSSLRGLETQYF
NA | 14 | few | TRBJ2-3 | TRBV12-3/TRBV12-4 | TGTGCCAATAAGGAGGGCCAATCGACAGATACGCAGTATTTT | CANKEGQSTDTQYF
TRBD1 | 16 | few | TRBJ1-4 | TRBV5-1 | TGCGCCAGCAGCTCGGGACAGGGGGCGCCTAATGAAAAACTGTTTTTT | CASSSGQGAPNEKLFF
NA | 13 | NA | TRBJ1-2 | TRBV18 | TGTGCCAGCTCACCTAATCAACAGTCTGGAAACACCTTC | CASSPNQQSGNTF
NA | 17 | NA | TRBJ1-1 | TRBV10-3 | TGTGCCATCAGTGGGGCGGGGATGGCAGCAATGAACACTGAAGCTCTCTTT | CAISGAGMAAMNTEALF
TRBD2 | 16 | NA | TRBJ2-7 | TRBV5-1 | TGCGCCAGCAGCGCCAAACTAGCGGGAGGGAACAATGAGCAGTACTTC | CASSAKLAGGNNEQYF
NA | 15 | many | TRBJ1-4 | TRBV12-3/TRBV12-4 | TGTGCCAGCAGTCTGCTGGACGGCCTTAGTGAAAAACTGTTTTTT | CASSLLDGLSEKLFF
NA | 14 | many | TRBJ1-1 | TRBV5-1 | TGCGCCAGCAGCTCTCAGGGTGTGAACACTGAAGCTTTCTTT | CASSSQGVNTEAFF
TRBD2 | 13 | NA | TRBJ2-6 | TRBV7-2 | TGTGCCAGCAGGTCGCAGCGGGACAACGTCCTGACTTTC | CASRSQRDNVLTF
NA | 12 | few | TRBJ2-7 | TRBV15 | TGTGCCACCAGCAGAGATTGGGAGGTGCAGTACTTC | CATSRDWEVQYF
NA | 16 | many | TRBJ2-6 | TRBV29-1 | TGCAGCGTTGAAGATCCAGGTAGCTCTGGGGCCAACGTCCTGACTTTC | CSVEDPGSSGANVLTF
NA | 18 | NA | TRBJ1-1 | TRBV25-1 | TGTGCCAGCTCACCCAGGCTACAAACAGGGAGCATGAACACTGAAGCTTTCTTT | CASSPRLQTGSMNTEAFF
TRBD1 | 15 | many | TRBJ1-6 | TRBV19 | TGTGCCAGTAGTATGGGGGACAGGGGTAATTCACCCCTCCACTTT | CASSMGDRGNSPLHF
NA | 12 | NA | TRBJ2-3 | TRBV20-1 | TGCAGTGCCCCGCCTTTGAGGGATACGCAGTATTTT | CSAPPLRDTQYF
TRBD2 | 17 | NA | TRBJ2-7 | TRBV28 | TGTGCCAGCAGTTTCCCTGTCCGGGGGACTAGCCTTTTCGAGCAGTACTTC | CASSFPVRGTSLFEQYF
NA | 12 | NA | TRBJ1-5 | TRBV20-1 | TGCAGTGCTAGACAGGGAGTGCAGCCCCAGCATTTT | CSARQGVQPQHF
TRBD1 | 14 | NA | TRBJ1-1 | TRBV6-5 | TGTGCCAGCAGCTATCAGGGGGCGCGCACTGAAGCTTTCTTT | CASSYQGARTEAFF
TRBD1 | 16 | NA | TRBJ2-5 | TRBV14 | TGTGCCAGCAGCTCCAACAGGGGGCCTCCAGAAGAGACCCAGTACTTC | CASSSNRGPPEETQYF
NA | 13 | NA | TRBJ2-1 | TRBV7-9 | TGTGCCAGCAGCTTAGGGACAAGTTGGGAGCAGTTCTTC | CASSLGTSWEQFF
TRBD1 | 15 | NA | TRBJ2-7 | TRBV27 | TGTGCCAGCAGTTTATATGGGACAGGGGCCTACGAGCAGTACTTC | CASSLYGTGAYEQYF
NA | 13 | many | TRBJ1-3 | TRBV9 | TGTGCCAGCGGTTCTACCATTGGAAACACCATATATTTT | CASGSTIGNTIYF
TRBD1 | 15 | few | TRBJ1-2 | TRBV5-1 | TGCGCCAGCAGCCCCCGGGAGGGGGCTGGATATGGCTACACCTTC | CASSPREGAGYGYTF
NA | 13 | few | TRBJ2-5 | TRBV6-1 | TGTGCCAGCAGGAGACTTACGCAAGAGACCCAGTACTTC | CASRRLTQETQYF
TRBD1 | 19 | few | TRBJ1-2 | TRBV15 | TGTGCCACCAGCAGAGAGCCCTGGGACAGGGCTAAGGGTGGTGGTGGCTACACCTTC | CATSREPWDRAKGGGGYTF
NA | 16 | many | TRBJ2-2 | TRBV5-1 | TGCGCCAGCAGCTTGGTTATAGGGGCGAACACCGGGGAGCTGTTTTTT | CASSLVIGANTGELFF
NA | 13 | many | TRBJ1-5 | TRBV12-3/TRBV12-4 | TGTGCCAGCAGTCCAGCGCGGGGTGGGCCCCAGCATTTT | CASSPARGGPQHF
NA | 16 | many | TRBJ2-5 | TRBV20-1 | TGCAGTGCTAGAGATCTCAGGGCGGAAGGCGAAGAGACCCAGTACTTC | CSARDLRAEGEETQYF
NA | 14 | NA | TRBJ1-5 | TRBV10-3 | TGTGCCATCAGTGAAAGCGGGGGGGGATACAATGAGCATTTT | CAISESGGGYNEHF
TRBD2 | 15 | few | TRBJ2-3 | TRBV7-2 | TGTGCCAGCAGCTTAGGCTGGGGGGGGACAGATACGCAGTATTTT | CASSLGWGGTDTQYF
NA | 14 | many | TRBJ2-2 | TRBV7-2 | NA | CASSPSFGAGELFF
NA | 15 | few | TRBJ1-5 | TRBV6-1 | TGTGCCAGCAGTTCGACCCCCGGGGGGAATCAGCCCCAGCATTTT | CASSSTPGGNQPQHF
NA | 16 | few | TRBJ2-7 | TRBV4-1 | TGCGCCAGCAGCCAAGAACCCGGGACCGACACCTACGAGCAGTACTTC | CASSQEPGTDTYEQYF
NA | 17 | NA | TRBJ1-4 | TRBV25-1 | TGTGCCAGCAGTTCCGGTGTCAGGGGAGTCCTCGGTGAAAAACTGTTTTTT | CASSSGVRGVLGEKLFF
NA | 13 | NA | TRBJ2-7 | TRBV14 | TGTGCCTGGTTACAGAAGAGCTCCTACGAGCAGTACTTC | CAWLQKSSYEQYF
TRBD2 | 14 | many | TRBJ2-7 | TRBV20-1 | TGCAGTGCTAGCGGGCTAGCGGGAGACTACGAGCAGTACTTC | CSASGLAGDYEQYF
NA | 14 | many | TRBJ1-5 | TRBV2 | TGTGCCAGCAGTAGTACAGGGAGGAATCAGCCCCAGCATTTT | CASSSTGRNQPQHF
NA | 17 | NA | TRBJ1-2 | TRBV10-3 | TGTGCCATCAGTGAGTCAGGGCTCAGGGAAGAAGGCTATGGCTACACCTTC | CAISESGLREEGYGYTF
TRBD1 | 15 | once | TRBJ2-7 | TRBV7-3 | TGTGCCAGCAGCTTACCCCTGGGACAGGGGTACGAGCAGTACTTC | CASSLPLGQGYEQYF
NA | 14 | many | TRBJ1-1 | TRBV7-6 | TGTGCCAGCAGCGCCAAAGGGGGTGAAACTGAAGCTTTCTTT | CASSAKGGETEAFF
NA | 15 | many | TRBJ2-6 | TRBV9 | TGTGCCAGCAGCGTAGCGACAGCTGGGGCCAACGTCCTGACTTTC | CASSVATAGANVLTF
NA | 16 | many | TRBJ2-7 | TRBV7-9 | TGTGCCAGCAGCTTAGTTGCAGTTGGGGGCTCCTACGAGCAGTACTTC | CASSLVAVGGSYEQYF